Given below is one TCR beta chain in context. Its cognate antigen is unknown. This sample was included in a study of cytomegalovirus exposure and HLA in healthy donors. Study findings and constraints: A later analysis found that most CMV-associated TCR beta chains appeared HLA-restricted.

In germline, CDR1 is MNHEY, CDR2 SVGAGI. The CDR3 contains 13 residues. V gave up 5 bases and J gave up 6 bases, with 13 bases separating them. Primers: 60 Vbeta forward and 13 Jbeta reverse. TCRdb's table, derived via immunoSEQ multiplex PCR, lists solely in-frame clones and lacks some. The table includes 120,000 to 150,000 clones, 75% detected once. The chain employs TRBV6-5 and TRBJ1-1, with D maybe TRBD1 (5 bases). Sequencing was done on a sample of PBMCs. This receptor was taken from a man aged 40-55 years in good health and CMV-seronegative. DNA for the CDR3: TGTGCCAGCAGTGGGGGGGGAATCCCTGAAGCTTTCTTT. Protein product: CASSGGGIPEAFF.